The 3 T cell receptor beta chains listed next were all sequenced from one sample in a study of PD-1 blockade in classical Hodgkin lymphoma. Every single patient, without exception, relapsed after autologous stem cell transplantation, and brentuximab vedotin exposure varied. Assay used: immunoSEQ multiplex PCR; TCRdb lists only in-frame clones, some missing. In the table there are approximately 100,000 clones, roughly 92% of which are singletons. This sample comprised peripheral blood mononuclear cells (PBMCs), obtained at baseline. The receptors come from a human donor with classical Hodgkin lymphoma.

V usage is TRBV18 and J usage is TRBJ1-1; no clear D gene. V was pared by 5 bases and J by 1 base, with 5 bases between. The CDR3 totals 12 residues. The germline CDR1 and CDR2 sequences are KGHSH and LQKENI. The CDR3 reads CASSNGNTEAFF. DNA of the CDR3: TGTGCCAGCTCAAACGGGAACACTGAAGCTTTCTTT.

V and J are TRBV28 and TRBJ2-3, with D possibly being TRBD1 (5 bases). This CDR3 has 15 residues. Germline V gives CDR1 MDHEN, CDR2 SYDVKM. Trimming removed 5 bases from V and 6 bases from J, with 18 bases in between. CDR3 DNA: TGTGCCAGCAGTGCCGCGGCAGGGAAAACCGATACGCAGTATTTT. This encodes CASSAAAGKTDTQYF.

The chain recombines TRBV4-1 with TRBJ2-5; D might be TRBD1 or TRBD2, each matching 5 bases. The CDR3 runs 17 residues. The V end was cut by 8 bases, the J end by 6 bases, with 28 bases between. Germline V gene sequence: CDR1 MGHRA, CDR2 YSYEKL. The CDR3 DNA sequence: TGCGCCAGCTCCGGGGCCTTAGGAGGCAATCCCGAGAAGACCCAGTACTTC. Translated, it gives CASSGALGGNPEKTQYF.